These T cell receptor beta chains were read from a single sample in a study of blood T cell repertoires in COVID-19. Clones were sequenced by immunoSEQ multiplex PCR, and TCRdb holds only the in-frame ones, with some missing. The sample has over 150,000 clones, roughly 80% seen once. The sample taken for sequencing was peripheral blood. Receptors were obtained from a man aged 18 to 35 with active or convalescent COVID-19. CDR3s include the opening cysteine and the closing phenylalanine or tryptophan. A D gene is named only where the DNA matches it firmly. Clone size appears in some rows only: once, few, many, or a class for an expanded clone.

j_call	d_call	clone_size	v_call	cdr3_nt	cdr3_aa
TRBJ2-1	TRBD2	once	TRBV5-1	TGCGCCAGCAGCAGAGGACTAGCGGGGGGTTTTAATGAGCAGTTCTTC	CASSRGLAGGFNEQFF
TRBJ2-1	-	-	TRBV29-1	TGCAGCGTTGTAAGGGGACTCTCTAGCTCCTACAATGAGCAGTTCTTC	CSVVRGLSSSYNEQFF
TRBJ1-5	TRBD1	-	TRBV15	TGTGCCACCAGCGGGCAGGGGGGTAAGAATCAGCCCCAGCATTTT	CATSGQGGKNQPQHF
TRBJ2-7	-	-	TRBV7-3	TGTGCCAGCAGCCCAAGTGTCAACTCGGGGGAGCAGTACTTC	CASSPSVNSGEQYF
TRBJ1-5	TRBD1	-	TRBV11-2	TGTGCCAGCAGCCGGGACAGAAATAGCAATCAGCCCCAGCATTTT	CASSRDRNSNQPQHF
TRBJ2-5	-	-	TRBV6-6	TGTGCCAGCAGTTACCAGCCCAGGGGTCCGGTAGAGACCCAGTACTTC	CASSYQPRGPVETQYF
TRBJ1-6	-	once	TRBV27	TGTGCCAGCAGTTTTAAGAGGGCTGGAAATTCACCCCTCCACTTT	CASSFKRAGNSPLHF
TRBJ1-6	TRBD1	-	TRBV5-1	TGCGCCAGCAGCTTGGGGACAGGGGCTAATTCACCCCTCCACTTT	CASSLGTGANSPLHF
TRBJ2-1	TRBD1	-	TRBV5-6	TGTGCCAGCAGCCTAGGGACAGTACCTTACAATGAGCAGTTCTTC	CASSLGTVPYNEQFF
TRBJ2-1	TRBD2	-	TRBV5-6	TGTGCCAGCAGCTTGCTTGGGACTAGCGGGGGTACGAGGGAGTTCTTC	CASSLLGTSGGTREFF
TRBJ1-1	TRBD1	-	TRBV2	TGTGCCAGCAGACCTGGGACAGCGAACACTGAAGCTTTCTTT	CASRPGTANTEAFF
TRBJ1-5	-	-	TRBV28	TGTGCCAGCAGCCCCCAGCGGAATAGCAATCAGCCCCAGCATTTT	CASSPQRNSNQPQHF
TRBJ1-4	-	few	TRBV30	TGTGCCTGGAATGAGATGACACGATTTGAGACAACTAATGAAAAACTGTTTTTT	CAWNEMTRFETTNEKLFF
TRBJ1-1	TRBD1	-	TRBV6-6	TGTGCCAGCAGTTCTTCCGGACAGGGCTGGACTGAAGCTTTCTTT	CASSSSGQGWTEAFF
TRBJ2-2	TRBD2	-	TRBV6-2/TRBV6-3	TGTGCCAGCAGTTACAAACTAGCGGGGGGAGCGAACACCGGGGAGCTGTTTTTT	CASSYKLAGGANTGELFF
TRBJ1-5	TRBD1	-	TRBV5-5	TGTGCCAGCAGCTTTTCCGGACAGGGAGAACAGCCCCAGCATTTT	CASSFSGQGEQPQHF
TRBJ2-7	TRBD2	-	TRBV29-1	TGCAGCGTTGAGGGGACTAGCACGGGGGAGCAGTACTTC	CSVEGTSTGEQYF
TRBJ2-1	TRBD1	-	TRBV7-9	TGTGCCAGCAGCTTCGGACAGGGGGAAGGGAATGAGCAGTTCTTC	CASSFGQGEGNEQFF
TRBJ1-5	TRBD1	-	TRBV18	TGTGCCAGCTCACCCCTCAGGGGGAGCAATCAGCCCCAGCATTTT	CASSPLRGSNQPQHF
TRBJ1-6	TRBD1	-	TRBV19	TGTGCCAGTAGTGCTACCGGGACAGGGAATTCACCCCTCCACTTT	CASSATGTGNSPLHF
TRBJ1-1	-	-	TRBV13	TGTGCCAGCAGCTCCGACAGGCCTGATGAAGCTTTCTTT	CASSSDRPDEAFF
TRBJ2-2	TRBD2	-	TRBV2	TGTGCCAGCATCCCAGGACTAGCGGGGGGGCCAACCGGGGAGCTGTTTTTT	CASIPGLAGGPTGELFF
TRBJ2-1	-	few	TRBV19	TGTGCCAGTAGTATGTGGGTGACAGGTAGGGATGAGCAGTTCTTC	CASSMWVTGRDEQFF
TRBJ1-6	-	once	TRBV7-9	TGTGCCAGCAGCTTAGTGAGCTCCTATAATTCACCCCTCCACTTT	CASSLVSSYNSPLHF
TRBJ2-3	-	-	TRBV7-9	TGTGCCAGCAGCACTGACAGTGGCCCAGATACGCAGTATTTT	CASSTDSGPDTQYF
TRBJ1-6	-	once	TRBV19	TGTGCCAGTAGTATAGACTTCGGAGGTCGGAATTCACCCCTCCACTTT	CASSIDFGGRNSPLHF
TRBJ1-4	TRBD1	few	TRBV5-8	TGTGCCAGCAGCTTGGGGGACAGGGACCTGGGAAAACTGTTTTTT	CASSLGDRDLGKLFF
TRBJ2-1	TRBD1	-	TRBV7-9	TGTGCCAGCAGCTTAGGACAGGGGGCGGATGAGCAGTTCTTC	CASSLGQGADEQFF
TRBJ2-1	TRBD1	-	TRBV5-1	TGCGCCAGCAGCAGAGACAGGGACTCCTACAATGAGCAGTTCTTC	CASSRDRDSYNEQFF
TRBJ1-1	-	once	TRBV9	TGTGCCAGCAGCGTAGAGCCGGGGGGGCTGAACACTGAAGCTTTCTTT	CASSVEPGGLNTEAFF
TRBJ2-6	TRBD1	-	TRBV6-1	TGTGCCAGCAGTGGGTCAGGGGGCTCTGGGGCCAACGTCCTGACTTTC	CASSGSGGSGANVLTF
TRBJ2-7	TRBD1	-	TRBV19	TGTGCCAGTAGTTCCCCCGGGACAGCTTACTACGAGCAGTACTTC	CASSSPGTAYYEQYF
TRBJ1-2	-	-	TRBV4-1	TGCGCCAGCAGCCAAGGGGTGGGGTTTCGGAGGCAGGAAGACTATGGCTACACCTTC	CASSQGVGFRRQEDYGYTF
TRBJ2-1	-	-	TRBV7-2	TGTGCCAGCAGCTTAGGAGCCGGGACTGCCTACAATGAGCAGTTCTTC	CASSLGAGTAYNEQFF
TRBJ2-1	TRBD2	-	TRBV29-1	TGCAGCGTTGAGGGCGGCGGGGGGAATCGCAATGAGCAGTTCTTC	CSVEGGGGNRNEQFF
TRBJ1-2	-	-	TRBV28	TGTGCCAGCTTAGGAGGGGTAAACTATGGCTACACCTTC	CASLGGVNYGYTF